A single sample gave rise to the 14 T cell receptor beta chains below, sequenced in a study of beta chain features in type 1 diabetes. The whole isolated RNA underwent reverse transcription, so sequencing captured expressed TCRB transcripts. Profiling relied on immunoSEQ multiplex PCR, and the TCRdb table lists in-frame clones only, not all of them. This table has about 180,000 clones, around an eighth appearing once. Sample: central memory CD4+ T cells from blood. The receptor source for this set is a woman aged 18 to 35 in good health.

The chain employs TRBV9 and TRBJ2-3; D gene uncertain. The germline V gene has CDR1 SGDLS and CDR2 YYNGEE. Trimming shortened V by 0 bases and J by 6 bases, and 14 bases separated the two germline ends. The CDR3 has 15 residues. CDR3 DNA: TGTGCCAGCAGCGTAGAGAACGGCCTCGGGGATACGCAGTATTTT. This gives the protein CASSVENGLGDTQYF.

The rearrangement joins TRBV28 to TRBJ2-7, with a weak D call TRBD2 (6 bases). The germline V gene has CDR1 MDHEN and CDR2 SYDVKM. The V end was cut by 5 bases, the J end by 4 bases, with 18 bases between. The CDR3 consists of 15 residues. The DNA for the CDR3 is TGTGCCAGCAGTCGGACCTCGGGGGTCGCGTACGAGCAGTACTTC. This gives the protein CASSRTSGVAYEQYF.

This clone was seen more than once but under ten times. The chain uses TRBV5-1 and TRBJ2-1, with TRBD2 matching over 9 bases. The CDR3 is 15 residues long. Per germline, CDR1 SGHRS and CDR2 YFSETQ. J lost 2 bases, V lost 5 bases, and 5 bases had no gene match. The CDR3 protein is CASSTAGGAYNEQFF. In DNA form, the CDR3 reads TGCGCCAGCAGTACAGCGGGAGGCGCCTACAATGAGCAGTTCTTC. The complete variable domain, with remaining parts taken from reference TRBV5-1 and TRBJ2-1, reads KAGVTQTPRYLIKTRGQQVTLSCSPISGHRSVSWYQQTPGQGLQFLFEYFSETQRNKGNFPGRFSGRQFSNSRSEMNVSTLELGDSALYLCASSTAGGAYNEQFFGPGTRLTVL.

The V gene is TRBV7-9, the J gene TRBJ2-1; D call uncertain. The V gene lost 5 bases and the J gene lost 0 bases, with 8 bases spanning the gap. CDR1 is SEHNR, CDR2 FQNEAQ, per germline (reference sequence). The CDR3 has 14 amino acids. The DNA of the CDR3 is TGTGCCAGCAGCCTTAGTTACTCCTACAATGAGCAGTTCTTC. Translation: CASSLSYSYNEQFF.

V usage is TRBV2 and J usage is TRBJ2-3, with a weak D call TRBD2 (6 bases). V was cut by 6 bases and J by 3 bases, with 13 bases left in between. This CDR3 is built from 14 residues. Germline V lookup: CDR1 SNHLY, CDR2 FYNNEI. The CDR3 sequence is CASSLTSGTDTQYF. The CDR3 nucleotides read TGTGCCAGCAGCCTGACTAGTGGGACAGATACGCAGTATTTT.

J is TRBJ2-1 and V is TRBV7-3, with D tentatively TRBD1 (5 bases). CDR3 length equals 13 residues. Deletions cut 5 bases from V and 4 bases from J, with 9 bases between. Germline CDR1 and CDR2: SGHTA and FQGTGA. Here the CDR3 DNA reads TGTGCCAGCAGCCCGACAGCTTACAATGAGCAGTTCTTC. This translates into CASSPTAYNEQFF.

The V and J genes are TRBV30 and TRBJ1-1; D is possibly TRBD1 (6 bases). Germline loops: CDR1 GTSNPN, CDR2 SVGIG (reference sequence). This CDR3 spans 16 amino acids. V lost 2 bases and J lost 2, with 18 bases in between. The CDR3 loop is CAWSSNERTVNTEAFF. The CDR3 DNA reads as TGTGCCTGGAGTTCTAACGAAAGGACAGTCAACACTGAAGCTTTCTTT.

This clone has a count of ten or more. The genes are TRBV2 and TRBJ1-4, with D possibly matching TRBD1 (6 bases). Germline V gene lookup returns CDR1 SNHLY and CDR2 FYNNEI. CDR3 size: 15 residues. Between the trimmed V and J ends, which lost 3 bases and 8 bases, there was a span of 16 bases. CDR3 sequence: CASSDRPGDNEKLFF. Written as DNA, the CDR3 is TGTGCCAGCAGTGATAGGCCAGGGGATAACGAAAAACTGTTTTTT.

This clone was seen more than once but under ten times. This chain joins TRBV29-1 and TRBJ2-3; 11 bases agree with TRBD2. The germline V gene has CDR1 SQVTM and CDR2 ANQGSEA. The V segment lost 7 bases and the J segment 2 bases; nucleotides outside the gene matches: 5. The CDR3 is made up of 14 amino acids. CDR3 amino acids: CSARTSGFTDTQYF. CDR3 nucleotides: TGCAGCGCCAGGACTAGCGGGTTCACAGATACGCAGTATTTT.

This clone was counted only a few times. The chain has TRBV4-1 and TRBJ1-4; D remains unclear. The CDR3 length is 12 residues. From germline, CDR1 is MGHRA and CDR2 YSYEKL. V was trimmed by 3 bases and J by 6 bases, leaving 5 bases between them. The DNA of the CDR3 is TGCGCCAGCAGCCAGATAGATGAAAAACTGTTTTTT. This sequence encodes CASSQIDEKLFF.

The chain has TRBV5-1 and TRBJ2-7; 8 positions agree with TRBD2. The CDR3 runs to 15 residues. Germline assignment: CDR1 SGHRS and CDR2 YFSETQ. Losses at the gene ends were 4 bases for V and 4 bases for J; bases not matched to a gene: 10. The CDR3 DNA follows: TGCGCCAGCAGCATGGGAGCGGGAGTTGCTTACGAGCAGTACTTC. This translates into CASSMGAGVAYEQYF.

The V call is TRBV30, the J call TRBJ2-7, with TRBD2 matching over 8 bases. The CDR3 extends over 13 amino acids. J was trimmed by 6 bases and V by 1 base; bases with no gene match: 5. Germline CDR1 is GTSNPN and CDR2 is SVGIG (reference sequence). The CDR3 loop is CAWSGLAGTEQYF. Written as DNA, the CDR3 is TGTGCCTGGAGTGGGCTAGCGGGTACCGAGCAGTACTTC.

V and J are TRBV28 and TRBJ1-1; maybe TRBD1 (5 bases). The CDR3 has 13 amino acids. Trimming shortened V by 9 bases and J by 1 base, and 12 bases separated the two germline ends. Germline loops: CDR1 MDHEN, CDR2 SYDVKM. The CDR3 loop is CARVDRGNTEAFF. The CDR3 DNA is TGTGCCAGGGTGGATAGGGGGAACACTGAAGCTTTCTTT.

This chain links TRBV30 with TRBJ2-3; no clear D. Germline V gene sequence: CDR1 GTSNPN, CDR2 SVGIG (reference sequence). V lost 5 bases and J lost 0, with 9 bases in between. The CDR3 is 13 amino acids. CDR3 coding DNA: TGTGCCTGGTTAGCAGCTAGCACAGATACGCAGTATTTT. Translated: CAWLAASTDTQYF.